The 11 T cell receptor beta chains in this list originate from one sample, sequenced in a study of cytomegalovirus exposure and HLA in healthy donors. The primer mix had 60 Vbeta and 13 Jbeta primers. The method was immunoSEQ multiplex PCR; TCRdb's version includes in-frame clones alone and lacks a portion of them. Altogether roughly 130,000 clones are present, approximately 61% being singletons, with the ten largest covering roughly 1.5%. The sequencing input was PBMCs. The receptors were gathered from a man aged 25 to 40 in good health and CMV-seropositive.

The genes are TRBV5-4 and TRBJ2-1; D is possibly TRBD2 (5 bases). Trimming cost V 4 bases and J 0 bases, with 11 bases left between them. CDR3 length: 15 amino acids. CDR1 and CDR2 (germline): SGHNT, YYREEE (reference sequence). The CDR3 loop reads CASSPDLSSYNEQFF. CDR3 bases: TGTGCCAGCAGCCCGGACTTAAGCTCCTACAATGAGCAGTTCTTC.

The CDR3 nucleotides are TGTGCCAGCAGTTACCAACTAGCGTCGTCCTACAATGAGCAGTTCTTC. Translation: CASSYQLASSYNEQFF. This sequence joins TRBV6-5 and TRBJ2-1; the match to TRBD2 covers 7 bases. Unmatched junction bases numbered 5, after V lost 2 bases and J lost 1 base. Germline V gene sequence: CDR1 MNHEY, CDR2 SVGAGI. There are 16 residues in the CDR3.

This clone was seen only a few times. The V call is TRBV5-1, the J call TRBJ2-6; perhaps TRBD2 as D (5 bases). The CDR3 covers 16 residues. Per germline, CDR1 SGHRS and CDR2 YFSETQ. V was cut by 3 bases and J by 0 bases, with 10 bases left in between. This CDR3 is CASSSRRGSGANVLTF. Written as DNA, the CDR3 is TGCGCCAGCAGCTCCCGACGGGGCTCTGGGGCCAACGTCCTGACTTTC.

The chain joins TRBV4-1 to TRBJ2-6; D is uncertain. CDR1 and CDR2 (germline): MGHRA, YSYEKL. The CDR3 length is 15 residues. V lost 2 bases to trimming and J lost 4 bases, with 9 bases between them. The CDR3 DNA follows: TGCGCCAGCAGCCAACCCTACCGGGGGGCCAACGTCCTGACTTTC. Translation: CASSQPYRGANVLTF.

The chain has TRBV4-1 and TRBJ1-1; 8 nucleotides match TRBD1. The CDR3 covers 15 residues. The V and J ends lost 1 base and 5 bases, in that order; junction bases with no gene match: 6. Germline values: CDR1 MGHRA, CDR2 YSYEKL. CDR3 coding DNA: TGCGCCAGCAGCCAAGCCCGGACAGGGTGGACTGAAGCTTTCTTT. Translated: CASSQARTGWTEAFF.

The rearrangement joins TRBV5-4 to TRBJ2-7, with D maybe TRBD1 (6 bases). Trimming cost V 1 base and J 0 bases, with 11 bases left between them. CDR3 length: 15 residues. Germline CDR1 is SGHNT and CDR2 is YYREEE (reference sequence). The CDR3 bases are TGTGCCAGCAGCTTGTCTACGGGACACTCCTACGAGCAGTACTTC. Protein product: CASSLSTGHSYEQYF.

This chain uses TRBV9 with TRBJ2-7, with 10 bases matching TRBD2. This CDR3 comprises 15 residues. The germline V gene encodes CDR1 SGDLS and CDR2 YYNGEE. With 0 bases clipped from V and 3 bases from J, the junction kept 3 bases outside the gene matches. CDR3 in DNA: TGTGCCAGCAGCGTAGGGACTAGCGGAATCTACGAGCAGTACTTC. The encoded protein is CASSVGTSGIYEQYF.

The V call is TRBV19, the J call TRBJ2-5; 11 bases align to TRBD2. With 8 bases clipped from V and 4 bases from J, the junction kept 12 bases outside the gene matches. This CDR3 comprises 16 residues. Germline lookup yields CDR1 LNHDA and CDR2 SQIVND (reference sequence). The CDR3 DNA follows: TGTGCCAGTGCTCTAGCGGGAGGCGGATCAGGAGAGACCCAGTACTTC. Translated: CASALAGGGSGETQYF.

The chain uses TRBV12-5 and TRBJ2-7; 8 nucleotides align to TRBD1. V dropped 7 bases and J dropped 0; count of bases not matched to a gene: 8. CDR1 LGHNT and CDR2 FRNRAP come from the germline V gene. The CDR3 has 15 amino acids. The CDR3 DNA follows: TGTGCTAGTGTCCGGACAGGGTCAAGCTCCTACGAGCAGTACTTC. Its translation: CASVRTGSSSYEQYF.

This clone was detected only once. The CDR3 region has the DNA TGTGCCAGCAGTTACTCGAGGATGGGTTCCTATGGCTACACCTTC. Translating gives CASSYSRMGSYGYTF. The rearrangement uses TRBV6-5 and TRBJ1-2; D gene unclear. Germline CDR1 reads MNHEY; CDR2 reads SVGAGI. Between the trimmed V and J ends, which lost 0 bases and 4 bases, there was a span of 12 bases. This CDR3 region has 15 residues.

The rearrangement links TRBV7-2 to TRBJ1-2, with D possibly being TRBD1 (5 bases). The CDR3 length is 16 residues. The V and J ends lost 3 bases and 8 bases respectively, with 22 bases between them. Germline V CDR1 and CDR2: SGHTA, FQGNSA. The CDR3 DNA reads as TGTGCCAGCAGCTTGCTACCGGGACTGGGGACCCGAGGCTACACCTTC. It translates to CASSLLPGLGTRGYTF.